The source of this T cell receptor (beta chain) is a study of blood T cell repertoires in COVID-19. The CDR3 is 18 amino acids. Germline V gene lookup returns CDR1 SGHDN and CDR2 FVKESK. V was clipped by 0 bases and J by 6 bases; unmatched bases: 10. TCRdb's copy holds only in-frame clones and misses some; the assay was immunoSEQ multiplex PCR. The profile shows a few hundred thousand clones, roughly 86% of them singletons. The chain has TRBV14 and TRBJ2-3; the match to TRBD2 covers 12 bases. The sample comprised peripheral blood. The TCR originated in a woman aged 45-65 years with acute or convalescent COVID-19. The CDR3 sequence is CASSQEGLTSGSYDTQYF. The DNA of the CDR3 is TGTGCCAGCAGCCAAGAGGGATTGACTAGCGGGAGTTATGATACGCAGTATTTT.